One and the same sample provided the 25 T cell receptor beta chains below, sequenced in a study of blood T cell repertoires in COVID-19 (TCRdb year 2020). Receptor amplification or capture employed the immunoSEQ multiplex PCR assay. As stored in TCRdb, this immuneACCESS dataset retains in-frame rearrangements with V and J assigned. A fraction of the clones does not appear; measured against another copy, unresolved V genes explain less than half of the discrepancy, and the remainder lacks a known reason. Within this sample are 150,000 to 200,000 clones, with roughly 77% of them counted one time only. The ten largest clones add up to 5.5% to 7% of the sample. Material: peripheral blood. The receptors shown here come from a woman in her thirties or forties with COVID-19, enrolled during active disease.

This clone was observed a few times. The rearrangement uses TRBV24-1 and TRBJ1-1, with TRBD1 matching over 7 bases. The germline V gene has CDR1 KGHDR and CDR2 SFDVKD. V dropped 4 bases and J dropped 1; count of bases not matched to a gene: 14. The CDR3 is 18 amino acids. CDR3 DNA sequence: TGTGCCACCAGTGAACTCACAGGGGAGCCTGTTTGGAACACTGAAGCTTTCTTT. This encodes CATSELTGEPVWNTEAFF.

The J gene is TRBJ2-7, the V gene TRBV5-1; D unresolved. Deletions cut 5 bases from V and 5 bases from J, with 14 bases between. From germline, CDR1 is SGHRS and CDR2 YFSETQ. The CDR3 contains 13 residues. The CDR3 spells CASSSLEVDEQYF. The CDR3 coding sequence is TGCGCCAGCAGTTCTCTAGAGGTCGACGAGCAGTACTTC.

The chain joins TRBV20-1 to TRBJ1-2, with D maybe TRBD1 (5 bases). V was clipped by 4 bases and J by 6 bases, with 6 bases between them. There are 10 residues in the CDR3. Per germline, CDR1 DFQATT and CDR2 SNEGSKA (reference sequence). CDR3 sequence: CSATGNGYTF. CDR3 coding DNA: TGCAGTGCTACAGGGAATGGCTACACCTTC.

V is TRBV6-6 and J is TRBJ2-1; 14 nucleotides align to TRBD2. This CDR3 is built from 16 residues. Unmatched junction bases numbered 7, after V lost 6 bases and J lost 6 bases. Looked up from germline, CDR1 is MNHNY and CDR2 is SVGAGI (reference sequence). DNA for the CDR3: TGTGCCAGCAGCCCCCGGACTAGCGGGGGGTTCAATGAGCAGTTCTTC. Protein product: CASSPRTSGGFNEQFF.

The chain links TRBV7-8 to TRBJ1-2, with D possibly matching TRBD1 (6 bases). Germline values: CDR1 SGHVS, CDR2 FQNEAQ. CDR3 size: 16 residues. Trimming left V 1 base short and J 4 bases short, with 16 bases between. In nucleotides, the CDR3 is TGTGCCAGCAGCTTAGGTCAGGGGCATTCCCTCTATGGCTACACCTTC. Encoded protein: CASSLGQGHSLYGYTF.

The V and J genes are TRBV10-3 and TRBJ1-4, with TRBD1 matching 7 bases. Germline V gene sequence: CDR1 ENHRY, CDR2 SYGVKD. V lost 11 bases and J lost 5; bases outside the gene matches: 8. The CDR3 length is 13 residues. CDR3 protein: CAARGTANEKLFF. CDR3 bases: TGTGCCGCAAGGGGGACAGCGAATGAAAAACTGTTTTTT.

This sequence joins TRBV29-1 and TRBJ2-7; D call uncertain. CDR3 size: 12 residues. V lost 0 bases and J lost 3, with 6 bases in between. Germline V gene data show CDR1 as SQVTM and CDR2 as ANQGSEA. The CDR3 spells CSVEDTRYEQYF. The CDR3 nucleotides are TGCAGCGTTGAAGACACTCGCTACGAGCAGTACTTC.

The chain is built from TRBV14 and TRBJ1-1, with TRBD1 as a possible D gene (6 bases). Trimming left V 4 bases short and J 1 base short, with 13 bases between. CDR3 size: 15 residues. Germline V lookup: CDR1 SGHDN, CDR2 FVKESK. CDR3: CASSPLLGGNTEAFF. CDR3 sequence (DNA): TGTGCCAGCAGCCCCTTATTAGGGGGGAACACTGAAGCTTTCTTT.

The chain employs TRBV10-3 and TRBJ1-2, with 9 bases fitting TRBD1. This CDR3 contains 14 residues. V shed 5 bases, J shed 3 bases, and the junction held 4 bases outside the gene matches. The germline CDR1 and CDR2 sequences are ENHRY and SYGVKD. As DNA, the CDR3 is TGTGCCATCAGTTCCCGGGACAGGGACTATGGCTACACCTTC. Its protein is CAISSRDRDYGYTF.

The chain recombines TRBV11-2 with TRBJ2-3; TRBD2 matches at 7 bases. The CDR3 is 15 amino acids. Germline trimming cut 3 bases from V and 2 bases from J; bases unmatched to any gene: 5. Germline loops: CDR1 SGHAT, CDR2 FQNNGV. Here the CDR3 DNA reads TGTGCCAGCAGCTTTAACCGGGACTACACAGATACGCAGTATTTT. Translation: CASSFNRDYTDTQYF. Combining the CDR3 with reference TRBV11-2 and TRBJ2-3 gives the whole variable domain EAGVAQSPRYKIIEKRQSVAFWCNPISGHATLYWYQQILGQGPKLLIQFQNNGVVDDSQLPKDRFSAERLKGVDSTLKIQPAKLEDSAVYLCASSFNRDYTDTQYFGPGTRLTVL.

The V call is TRBV11-3, the J call TRBJ1-6, with 9 positions matching TRBD1. CDR1 is SGHNT and CDR2 is YENEEA in the germline V gene. The trim removed 5 bases at V and 8 bases at J, leaving 1 base unmatched. This CDR3 spans 13 amino acids. CDR3 amino acids: CASSRQGDSPLHF. The CDR3 DNA is TGTGCCAGCAGCCGACAGGGGGATTCACCCCTCCACTTT.

This chain connects TRBV6-5 to TRBJ1-3, with a possible D match to TRBD1 (5 bases). This CDR3 is built from 13 residues. Germline V gives CDR1 MNHEY, CDR2 SVGAGI. V lost 6 bases, J lost 8 bases, and 14 bases lay in between. The CDR3 loop is CASRTQTAHTIYF. Written as DNA, the CDR3 is TGTGCCAGCAGAACCCAGACAGCGCACACCATATATTTT.

This clone is a singleton in its sample. This CDR3 is CASSPASGTFYFTDTQYF. The CDR3 region has the DNA TGCGCCAGCAGCCCGGCGAGCGGGACATTTTACTTCACAGATACGCAGTATTTT. The rearrangement links TRBV5-1 to TRBJ2-3, with D possibly TRBD2 on 7 matching bases. This CDR3 comprises 18 residues. Germline lookup yields CDR1 SGHRS and CDR2 YFSETQ. Trimming took 4 bases from V and 2 from J, leaving 23 bases between them.

This chain links TRBV27 with TRBJ2-7; TRBD1 aligns across 8 bases. V lost 10 bases, J lost 3 bases, and 11 bases stayed unmatched. Looked up from germline, CDR1 is MNHEY and CDR2 is SMNVEV (reference sequence). The CDR3 sequence is 14 residues long. CDR3 coding DNA: TGTGCCACCTCGACCCGACAGGGGATCTACGAGCAGTACTTC. Translated, it gives CATSTRQGIYEQYF.

This clone came up many times. This chain joins TRBV5-6 and TRBJ2-3; 7 nucleotides match TRBD2. V was pared by 5 bases and J by 5 bases, with 5 bases of the junction left unmatched. The germline gives CDR1 SGHDT, CDR2 YYEEEE. There are 13 residues in the CDR3. In nucleotides, the CDR3 is TGTGCCAGCAGTTTGTCGGGAGGAGATACGCAGTATTTT. Translating gives CASSLSGGDTQYF. Looking up the rest from reference TRBV5-6 and TRBJ2-3 gives the full variable domain: DAGVTQSPTHLIKTRGQQVTLRCSPKSGHDTVSWYQQALGQGPQFIFQYYEEEERQRGNFPDRFSGHQFPNYSSELNVNALLLGDSALYLCASSLSGGDTQYFGPGTRLTVL.

The V gene is TRBV5-6, the J gene TRBJ2-3, with D perhaps matching TRBD2 (7 bases). V was trimmed by 7 bases and J by 4 bases, leaving 19 bases between them. CDR3 length: 15 residues. Germline V gives CDR1 SGHDT, CDR2 YYEEEE. As DNA, the CDR3 is TGTGCCAGCCAGCCTTTAGGCGGGGGCTCAGATACGCAGTATTTT. Translation gives CASQPLGGGSDTQYF.

The chain is built from TRBV6-5 and TRBJ1-4; D call uncertain. The CDR3 is made up of 13 amino acids. CDR1 and CDR2 (germline): MNHEY, SVGAGI. The V and J ends lost 6 bases and 8 bases respectively, with 13 bases between them. This CDR3 is CASSPHVGEKLFF. CDR3 DNA: TGTGCCAGCAGCCCCCATGTCGGGGAAAAACTGTTTTTT.

This rearrangement joins TRBV19 to TRBJ1-3, with no clear D. This CDR3 is built from 14 residues. Trimming left V 5 bases short and J 4 bases short, with 12 bases between. Germline V gene lookup returns CDR1 LNHDA and CDR2 SQIVND (reference sequence). CDR3 in amino acids: CASSGVSRGNTIYF. The DNA of the CDR3 is TGTGCCAGTAGTGGTGTCAGTCGAGGAAACACCATATATTTT. The variable domain in full, completed from reference TRBV19 and TRBJ1-3, reads DGGITQSPKYLFRKEGQNVTLSCEQNLNHDAMYWYRQDPGQGLRLIYYSQIVNDFQKGDIAEGYSVSREKKESFPLTVTSAQKNPTAFYLCASSGVSRGNTIYFGEGSWLTVV.

V usage is TRBV6-5 and J usage is TRBJ1-2; D ambiguous. Germline V CDR1 and CDR2: MNHEY, SVGAGI. CDR3 length: 13 amino acids. The V and J ends lost 6 bases and 6 bases respectively, with 14 bases between them. The CDR3 DNA reads TGTGCCAGCAGACATCAGGAGGTCGATGGCTACACCTTC. It codes for CASRHQEVDGYTF.

The chain joins TRBV7-9 to TRBJ2-1; possibly TRBD1 for D (5 bases). Trimming took 1 base from V and 3 from J, leaving 10 bases between them. The CDR3 contains 15 residues. Germline CDR1 reads SEHNR; CDR2 reads FQNEAQ (reference sequence). CDR3 region: CASSLGQTIYNEQFF. CDR3 DNA: TGTGCCAGCAGCTTAGGACAGACGATCTACAATGAGCAGTTCTTC.

The genes are TRBV29-1 and TRBJ1-1; 11 bases fit TRBD1. V gave up 7 bases and J gave up 3 bases; unmatched junction bases: 4. The V gene's germline CDR1 is SQVTM and CDR2 ANQGSEA. This CDR3 has 13 residues. The CDR3: CSAGQGADTEAFF. The CDR3 DNA reads TGCAGCGCTGGACAGGGGGCGGACACTGAAGCTTTCTTT.

This chain links TRBV18 with TRBJ1-5; D remains ambiguous. Per the germline V gene, CDR1 is KGHSH and CDR2 is LQKENI. Trimming removed 2 bases at V and 5 bases at J, with 10 bases between. The CDR3 is 14 residues long. CDR3 nucleotide sequence: TGTGCCAGCTCACCAGATTCGGCGGATCAGCCCCAGCATTTT. Protein: CASSPDSADQPQHF. The full variable domain, rest sourced from reference TRBV18 and TRBJ1-5, is NAGVMQNPRHLVRRRGQEARLRCSPMKGHSHVYWYRQLPEEGLKFMVYLQKENIIDESGMPKERFSAEFPKEGPSILRIQQVVRGDSAAYFCASSPDSADQPQHFGDGTRLSIL.

The rearrangement links TRBV25-1 to TRBJ1-2; TRBD1 agrees at 9 bases. V was clipped by 5 bases and J by 4 bases; unmatched bases: 8. This CDR3 contains 15 residues. Germline assignment: CDR1 MGHDK and CDR2 SYGVNS. CDR3 region: CASSSDRGESYGYTF. In nucleotides, the CDR3 is TGTGCCAGCAGTTCGGACAGGGGTGAATCCTATGGCTACACCTTC.

This chain uses TRBV29-1 with TRBJ1-6; possibly TRBD1 for D (6 bases). This CDR3 region has 13 residues. V lost 7 bases, J lost 9 bases, and 16 bases lay in between. CDR1 and CDR2 from the germline V gene are SQVTM and ANQGSEA. CDR3 sequence reads: CSAKQGVGSPLHF. The CDR3 DNA sequence: TGCAGCGCCAAACAGGGAGTGGGTTCACCCCTCCACTTT. The full variable domain, in which reference TRBV29-1 and TRBJ1-6 provide the parts outside the CDR3, is SAVISQKPSRDICQRGTSLTIQCQVDSQVTMMFWYRQQPGQSLTLIATANQGSEATYESGFVIDKFPISRPNLTFSTLTVSNMSPEDSSIYLCSAKQGVGSPLHFGNGTRLTVT.

This clone was seen a few times. The genes are TRBV27 and TRBJ1-5; tentative D call: TRBD1 (6 bases). This CDR3 is built from 14 residues. Germline CDR1 and CDR2: MNHEY and SMNVEV (reference sequence). Trimming took 3 bases from V and 2 from J, leaving 8 bases between them. CDR3 loop: CASSFYRGNQPQHF. In DNA, the CDR3 is TGTGCCAGCAGTTTCTACAGGGGCAATCAGCCCCAGCATTTT.